Presented here are 22 T cell receptor beta chains from one specimen sequenced in a study of identical twins. TCRdb recomputed calls from the 5' RACE reads with MiXCR, one row per CDR3 protein. In the table there are 300,000 or so distinct CDR3 sequences, over 8.5% of which are singletons. The sample was also linked to a second study, of yellow fever vaccine responses in identical twins.

The specimen sequenced was CD8+ T cells sorted from blood. The receptors were gathered from a woman younger than 35 in good health.

The chain employs TRBV2 and TRBJ2-5; weak D call: TRBD2 (5 bases). Trimming cost V 6 bases and J 2 bases, with 22 bases left between them. CDR3 length: 17 amino acids. The germline V gene has CDR1 SNHLY and CDR2 FYNNEI. CDR3 nucleotides: TGTGCCAGCAGAGAGGTTGAGCGGCTGAAACAACAAGAGACCCAGTACTTC. Protein product: CASREVERLKQQETQYF.

This clonotype was detected ten times or more. CDR3 sequence: CASSLVTQNYGYTF. The CDR3 DNA sequence: TGTGCCAGCAGCTTAGTGACGCAGAACTATGGCTACACCTTC. V and J are TRBV7-2 and TRBJ1-2; no firm D call. V was shortened by 1 base and J by 2 bases, with 8 bases between the two germline ends. This CDR3 spans 14 amino acids. Germline loops: CDR1 SGHTA, CDR2 FQGNSA.

This clonotype was found many times. The chain joins TRBV2 to TRBJ2-5; D tentatively reads TRBD1 or TRBD2 (5 bases each). V lost 7 bases, J lost 2 bases, and 17 bases lay in between. The V gene's germline CDR1 is SNHLY and CDR2 FYNNEI. The CDR3 length is 15 residues. Here the CDR3 reads CASTPGTEHQETQYF. As DNA, the CDR3 is TGTGCCAGCACTCCCGGGACCGAACATCAAGAGACCCAGTACTTC.

V usage is TRBV20-1 and J usage is TRBJ2-2, with TRBD1 matching 8 bases. Germline V gene data show CDR1 as DFQATT and CDR2 as SNEGSKA (reference sequence). Trimming cost V 3 bases and J 4 bases; bases outside gene matches: 7. The CDR3 spans 15 residues. The CDR3 DNA is TGCAGTGCTAGGACGGACAGGGAAGGCACCGGGGAGCTGTTTTTT. Its translation: CSARTDREGTGELFF.

This clonotype has a count of ten or more. CDR3 in amino acids: CASSVAGTNEKLFF. The CDR3 bases are TGTGCCAGCAGCGTTGCTGGGACTAATGAAAAACTGTTTTTT. The chain employs TRBV9 and TRBJ1-4; D remains ambiguous. CDR3 length equals 14 residues. Trimming took 2 bases from V and 2 from J, leaving 7 bases between them. In germline, CDR1 is SGDLS, CDR2 YYNGEE.

This clonotype has a count of ten or more. CDR3 in DNA: TGTGCCAGCACCCAGGACCGGGAATTTAACCATACGCAGTATTTT. It yields the protein CASTQDREFNHTQYF. The chain links TRBV28 to TRBJ2-3; weak D call: TRBD2 (5 bases). The germline gives CDR1 MDHEN, CDR2 SYDVKM. This CDR3 is built from 15 residues. Trimming stripped 7 bases from V and 7 bases from J, with 21 bases between.

V is TRBV27 and J is TRBJ2-7; D gene uncertain. There are 14 residues in the CDR3. Germline loops: CDR1 MNHEY, CDR2 SMNVEV (reference sequence). The V and J ends lost 3 bases and 2 bases respectively, with 11 bases between them. CDR3 nucleotide sequence: TGTGCCAGCAGTTTTTTCGGCAGCCCCTACGAGCAGTACTTC. Translation gives CASSFFGSPYEQYF.

The J gene is TRBJ2-7, the V gene TRBV5-1; no firm D call. V was trimmed by 0 bases and J by 7 bases, leaving 17 bases between them. Germline CDR1 reads SGHRS; CDR2 reads YFSETQ. The CDR3 length is 15 residues. This CDR3 is CASSLEYDPTGEQYF. The CDR3 coding sequence is TGCGCCAGCAGCTTGGAGTACGACCCTACTGGGGAGCAGTACTTC.

The chain carries TRBV30 and TRBJ2-1, with unresolved D. The CDR3 extends over 13 amino acids. Germline-derived CDR1 and CDR2 are GTSNPN and SVGIG (reference sequence). V lost 3 bases to trimming and J lost 8 bases, with 14 bases between them. The CDR3 DNA sequence: TGTGCCTGGAGCGCCTGGGCCTCCCATGAGCAGTTCTTC. This codes for CAWSAWASHEQFF.

V and J are TRBV29-1 and TRBJ1-2; perhaps TRBD1 as D (5 bases). V lost 4 bases, J lost 2 bases, and 11 bases lay in between. The CDR3 runs to 13 residues. Germline CDR1 and CDR2: SQVTM and ANQGSEA. The CDR3 coding sequence is TGCAGCGTTGCAGGTGGGGGGAACTATGGCTACACCTTC. Translated, it gives CSVAGGGNYGYTF.

The table lists this clonotype with many counts. The chain couples TRBV3-1 to TRBJ2-7; 9 bases are a match to TRBD2. The CDR3 consists of 15 residues. J was trimmed by 3 bases and V by 0 bases; bases with no gene match: 3. Germline V gene data show CDR1 as LGHDT and CDR2 as YNNKEL (reference sequence). The CDR3 is CASSQDMRGGYEQYF. For the CDR3, the DNA is TGTGCCAGCAGCCAAGACATGCGGGGGGGCTACGAGCAGTACTTC.

Only a few counts were recorded for this clonotype. V usage is TRBV7-9 and J usage is TRBJ2-7; D might be TRBD1 or TRBD2, each matching 5 bases. The CDR3 contains 14 residues. Germline CDR1 SEHNR, CDR2 FQNEAQ (reference sequence). Trimming took 5 bases from V and 1 from J, leaving 12 bases between them. CDR3 nucleotide sequence: TGTGCCAGCAGCCCACGGGACGTATCCTACGAGCAGTACTTC. Translating gives CASSPRDVSYEQYF.

In its sample, this clonotype was seen many times. The V call is TRBV3-1, the J call TRBJ2-1; no firm D call. There are 15 residues in the CDR3. Trimming removed 1 base from V and 0 bases from J, with 7 bases in between. Germline CDR1 LGHDT, CDR2 YNNKEL (reference sequence). The CDR3 sequence: CASSQGAYSYNEQFF. CDR3 sequence (DNA): TGTGCCAGCAGCCAAGGAGCTTACTCCTACAATGAGCAGTTCTTC.

This clonotype was counted only a few times. DNA for the CDR3: TGCAGTGCTAGAGAAGAGGTGGTGGGATTCTACGAGCAGTACTTC. Protein product: CSAREEVVGFYEQYF. The V and J genes are TRBV20-1 and TRBJ2-7; no firm D call. V was pared by 0 bases and J by 3 bases, with 15 bases between. Germline CDR1 DFQATT, CDR2 SNEGSKA (reference sequence). The CDR3 contains 15 residues.

Concerning this clonotype: At one of its ends the junction is not consistent with the germline gene, which may arise from a read error. The chain is built from TRBV7-7 and TRBJ2-5; no clear D gene. The V gene's germline CDR1 is SSHAT and CDR2 FNYEAQ (reference sequence). This CDR3 has 14 residues. The CDR3 DNA follows: TGTGCTAGCAGCTTAGTCCCAGCACAAGAGACCCAGTACTTC. Its translation is CASSLVPAQETQYF.

This clonotype was recorded a few times. The chain couples TRBV27 to TRBJ2-1, with D perhaps TRBD2 (6 bases). The CDR3 sequence is 15 residues long. Germline loops: CDR1 MNHEY, CDR2 SMNVEV (reference sequence). The ends were cut back, 2 bases at V and 3 bases at J, with 11 bases in the middle. The CDR3 DNA reads TGTGCCAGCAGTTTAGCCAGCGGGTACTACAATGAGCAGTTCTTC. It encodes CASSLASGYYNEQFF.

The CDR3 nucleotides read TGCGCCAGCAGCCAAGAAGCGAGGCCTGGGTACTACGAGCAGTACTTC. This encodes CASSQEARPGYYEQYF. J is TRBJ2-7 and V is TRBV4-1; D gene ambiguous. CDR1 and CDR2 from the germline V gene are MGHRA and YSYEKL. The length of the CDR3 is 16 residues. V was clipped by 0 bases and J by 3 bases, with 15 bases between them.

This clonotype was detected only a few times. V usage is TRBV4-1 and J usage is TRBJ1-2; 8 bases are a match to TRBD1. The V gene end was trimmed by 2 bases and the J gene end by 2 bases; junction bases not matched to a gene: 7. The CDR3 length is 16 residues. Germline V gives CDR1 MGHRA, CDR2 YSYEKL. CDR3 in amino acids: CASSQRLSGGNYGYTF. Here the CDR3 DNA reads TGCGCCAGCAGCCAACGTCTCTCAGGGGGCAACTATGGCTACACCTTC.

This clonotype was seen only a few times. The CDR3 region is CASRPTPDRGRIEQFF. CDR3 nucleotide sequence: TGTGCCAGCAGACCCACACCAGACAGGGGGCGTATTGAGCAGTTCTTC. J is TRBJ2-1 and V is TRBV12-3 or TRBV12-4; 10 bases agree with TRBD1. The CDR3 covers 16 residues. With V trimmed by 6 bases and J by 9 bases, 14 bases remained unmatched.

This clonotype was detected ten times or more. The J gene is TRBJ2-2, the V gene TRBV20-1; 10 nucleotides line up with TRBD1. This CDR3 has 16 amino acids. V shed 0 bases and J 3 bases; nucleotides not matched to a gene: 4. Germline values: CDR1 DFQATT, CDR2 SNEGSKA (reference sequence). CDR3 DNA sequence: TGCAGTGCTAGAGATGACGGACAGGGGGACACCGGGGAGCTGTTTTTT. It is translated as CSARDDGQGDTGELFF.

The J gene is TRBJ1-5, the V gene TRBV4-3; a weak D match, TRBD1 (6 bases). CDR1 is LGHNA and CDR2 is YSLEER in the germline V gene. V gave up 0 bases and J gave up 7 bases, with 10 bases separating them. The CDR3 totals 14 residues. CDR3 sequence (DNA): TGCGCCAGCAGCCAAGACAGGGGTGGACAGCCCCAGCATTTT. Its protein product is CASSQDRGGQPQHF.

The chain recombines TRBV7-9 with TRBJ2-7, with D maybe TRBD1 (5 bases). CDR1 is SEHNR and CDR2 is FQNEAQ in the germline V gene (reference sequence). The V gene lost 4 bases and the J gene lost 2 bases, with 12 bases spanning the gap. This CDR3 is built from 14 residues. The CDR3 nucleotides are TGTGCCAGCAGCTCCAGGGCCCCTCCCTACGAGCAGTACTTC. Protein: CASSSRAPPYEQYF.